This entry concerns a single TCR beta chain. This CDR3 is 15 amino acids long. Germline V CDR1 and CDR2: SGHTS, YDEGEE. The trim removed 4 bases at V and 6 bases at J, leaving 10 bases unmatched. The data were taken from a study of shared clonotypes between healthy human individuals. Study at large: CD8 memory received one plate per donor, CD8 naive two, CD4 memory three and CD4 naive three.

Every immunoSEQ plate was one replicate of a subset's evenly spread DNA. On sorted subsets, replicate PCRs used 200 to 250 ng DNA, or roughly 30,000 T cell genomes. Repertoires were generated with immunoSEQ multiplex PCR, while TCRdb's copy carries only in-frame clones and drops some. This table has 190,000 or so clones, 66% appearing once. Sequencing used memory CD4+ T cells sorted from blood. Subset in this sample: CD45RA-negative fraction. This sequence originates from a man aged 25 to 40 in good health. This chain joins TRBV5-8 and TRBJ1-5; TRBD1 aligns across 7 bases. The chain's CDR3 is CASSQGGGIGQPQHF. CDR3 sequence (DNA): TGTGCCAGCAGCCAGGGGGGAGGGATCGGTCAGCCCCAGCATTTT.